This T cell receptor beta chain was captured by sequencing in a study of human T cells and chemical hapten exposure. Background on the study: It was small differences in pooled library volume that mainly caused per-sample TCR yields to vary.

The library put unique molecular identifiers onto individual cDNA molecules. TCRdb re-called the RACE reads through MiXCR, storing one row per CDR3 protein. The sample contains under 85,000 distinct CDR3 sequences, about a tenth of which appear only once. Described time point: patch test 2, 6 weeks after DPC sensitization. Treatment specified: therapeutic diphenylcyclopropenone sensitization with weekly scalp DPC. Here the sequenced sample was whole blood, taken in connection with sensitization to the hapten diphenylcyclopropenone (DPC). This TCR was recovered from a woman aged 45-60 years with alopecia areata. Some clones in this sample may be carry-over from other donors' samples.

The CDR3 sequence: CASSYSTGLAGEYSYNEQFF. The CDR3 DNA is TGTGCCAGCAGTTACTCGACTGGACTAGCGGGAGAGTACTCCTACAATGAGCAGTTCTTC. The V and J genes are TRBV6-2 or TRBV6-3 and TRBJ2-1; 13 nucleotides line up with TRBD2. The trim removed 0 bases at V and 0 bases at J, leaving 8 bases unmatched. The CDR3 is 20 residues long. Germline V CDR1 and CDR2: MNHEY, SVGEGT.